These T cell receptor beta chains were read from a single sample in a study of shared clonotypes between healthy human individuals. TCRdb's table, derived via immunoSEQ multiplex PCR, lists solely in-frame clones and lacks some. The sample has 2 million to 2.5 million clones, nearly 97% seen once. The sequenced sample consisted of naive CD4+ T cells sorted from blood. These receptors were collected from a man aged 18 to 35 in good health. Both conserved end residues are part of each CDR3. The D gene is left open where the match is weak. Some rows mark clone size as missing; the rest say once, few, many or name a class of expanded clone.

CDR3aa | CDR3nt | j_gene | abundance | d_gene | v_gene
CSARGEYEQYF | TGCAGTGCTAGAGGAGAGTACGAGCAGTACTTC | TRBJ2-7 | - | - | TRBV20-1
CASSLNGVMDSPLHF | TGTGCCAGCAGCTTAAATGGGGTCATGGATTCACCCCTCCACTTT | TRBJ1-6 | - | - | TRBV7-8
CASSARTSGSDLGIQYF | TGCGCCAGCAGCGCCCGGACTAGCGGGAGTGATTTAGGCATTCAGTACTTC | TRBJ2-4 | - | TRBD2 | TRBV4-3
CASSLEEGKGYEQYF | TGCGCCAGCAGCTTGGAAGAGGGGAAAGGTTACGAGCAGTACTTC | TRBJ2-7 | - | - | TRBV5-1
CASSRSGSDGETQYF | TGTGCCAGCAGTAGGAGCGGCTCGGACGGGGAGACCCAGTACTTC | TRBJ2-5 | - | - | TRBV2
CASSPPDRIGGYTF | TGCGCCAGCAGCCCACCGGACAGGATCGGCGGCTACACCTTC | TRBJ1-2 | - | TRBD1 | TRBV4-1
CASSSGLGSTDTQYF | TGTGCCAGCAGCTCAGGACTAGGAAGCACAGATACGCAGTATTTT | TRBJ2-3 | - | TRBD2 | TRBV7-9
CASSQEVGTQYF | TGCGCCAGCAGCCAAGAAGTGGGAACCCAGTACTTC | TRBJ2-5 | - | - | TRBV4-1
CASSPDHYRQGVTDTQYF | TGCGCCAGCAGCCCGGACCATTACCGACAGGGGGTGACAGATACGCAGTATTTT | TRBJ2-3 | - | TRBD1 | TRBV4-1
CASKNWALDAYEQYF | TGTGCCAGCAAAAACTGGGCCCTAGATGCGTACGAGCAGTACTTC | TRBJ2-7 | - | - | TRBV6-1
CASSVISTADRLSNYGYTF | TGTGCCAGCAGCGTAATTTCTACAGCCGACCGACTATCTAACTATGGCTACACCTTC | TRBJ1-2 | - | - | TRBV9
CASSPRVWGEETQYF | TGTGCCAGCAGTCCCCGGGTGTGGGGTGAAGAGACCCAGTACTTC | TRBJ2-5 | - | - | TRBV27
CASRSQGYNSPLHF | TGCGCCAGCAGGTCCCAGGGGTACAATTCACCCCTCCACTTT | TRBJ1-6 | - | - | TRBV10-2
CASSTYSYGYTF | TGTGCCAGCTCAACCTACAGCTATGGCTACACCTTC | TRBJ1-2 | - | - | TRBV18
CASSVAGSNQPQHF | TGTGCCAGCAGTGTGGCGGGCAGCAATCAGCCCCAGCATTTT | TRBJ1-5 | - | - | TRBV2
CASSLVSNQPQHF | TGTGCCAGCAGCTTAGTGAGCAATCAGCCCCAGCATTTT | TRBJ1-5 | few | - | TRBV7-2
CASSEAVRGLGYTF | TGTGCCAGCAGTGAAGCGGTCAGGGGGCTTGGCTACACCTTC | TRBJ1-2 | once | TRBD1 | TRBV2
CASSLLSGTDTQYF | TGTGCCAGCAGCTTGTTGAGTGGCACAGATACGCAGTATTTT | TRBJ2-3 | - | - | TRBV5-6
CASNPAPGDRDTEAFF | TGTGCCAGCAACCCAGCCCCCGGGGACAGGGACACTGAAGCTTTCTTT | TRBJ1-1 | - | TRBD1 | TRBV28
CAISEGQKPYEQYF | TGTGCCATCAGTGAGGGGCAGAAACCCTACGAGCAGTACTTC | TRBJ2-7 | - | - | TRBV10-3
CASRKRDRVGSGNSPLHF | TGTGCCAGCAGGAAGAGGGACAGGGTGGGTTCTGGAAATTCACCCCTCCACTTT | TRBJ1-6 | - | TRBD1 | TRBV2
CASSGLNSYEQYF | TGCGCCAGCAGCGGGTTGAACTCCTACGAGCAGTACTTC | TRBJ2-7 | - | - | TRBV5-1
CASSRLETGVETQYF | TGTGCCAGCAGCCGGTTGGAGACAGGGGTAGAGACCCAGTACTTC | TRBJ2-5 | - | TRBD1 | TRBV7-9
CASSHRDGAYEQYF | TGTGCCAGCAGTCACCGGGACGGGGCCTACGAGCAGTACTTC | TRBJ2-7 | - | - | TRBV6-5
CSVEGGARGYTF | TGCAGCGTTGAAGGGGGGGCGCGGGGCTACACCTTC | TRBJ1-2 | - | - | TRBV29-1
CASSSTGPPNQPQHF | TGTGCCAGCAGCTCGACAGGCCCTCCCAATCAGCCCCAGCATTTT | TRBJ1-5 | few | - | TRBV7-2
CASSRGIGDYTEAFF | TGTGCCAGCAGCCGGGGTATAGGGGATTACACTGAAGCTTTCTTT | TRBJ1-1 | - | - | TRBV5-6
CASSPTGGVSGELFF | TGTGCTAGCAGCCCCACCGGGGGTGTAAGCGGGGAGCTGTTTTTT | TRBJ2-2 | - | - | TRBV7-7
CASSVQGQGANVLTF | TGCGCCAGCAGCGTCCAGGGGCAAGGGGCCAACGTCCTGACTTTC | TRBJ2-6 | - | - | TRBV5-1
CASSLPVPGGETQYF | TGTGCCAGCAGTTTGCCCGTCCCGGGGGGAGAGACCCAGTACTTC | TRBJ2-5 | - | TRBD2 | TRBV28
CASSGELRDIGELFF | TGTGCCAGCAGCGGGGAGTTAAGGGATATCGGGGAGCTGTTTTTT | TRBJ2-2 | - | - | TRBV2
CASSLDGGSSYEQYF | TGTGCCAGCAGCTTGGACGGGGGGTCCTCCTACGAGCAGTACTTC | TRBJ2-7 | - | TRBD2 | TRBV5-4
CSVEDLRTDNTEAFF | TGCAGCGTTGAAGATCTGCGCACCGATAACACTGAAGCTTTCTTT | TRBJ1-1 | once | - | TRBV29-1
CASSSQRQGAHGYTF | TGTGCCAGCAGCTCGCAGAGACAGGGGGCGCATGGCTACACCTTC | TRBJ1-2 | - | TRBD1 | TRBV5-4
CAISEWGDGSGANVLTF | TGTGCCATCAGTGAGTGGGGCGACGGGTCTGGGGCCAACGTCCTGACTTTC | TRBJ2-6 | - | - | TRBV10-3
CATQTKGGNYGYTF | TGTGCCACACAAACGAAGGGAGGCAACTATGGCTACACCTTC | TRBJ1-2 | - | - | TRBV7-2
CASSTSGGATDTQYF | TGTGCCAGTAGTACGAGCGGGGGGGCCACAGATACGCAGTATTTT | TRBJ2-3 | - | TRBD2 | TRBV19
CASSLGYSNQPQHF | TGTGCCAGCAGTTTGGGGTATAGCAATCAGCCCCAGCATTTT | TRBJ1-5 | - | - | TRBV27
CAISDTTGNYGYTF | TGTGCCATCAGTGACACGACAGGGAACTATGGCTACACCTTC | TRBJ1-2 | - | TRBD1 | TRBV10-3
CASSSRQGAGTEAFF | TGTGCCAGCAGTTCCAGACAGGGGGCCGGCACTGAAGCTTTCTTT | TRBJ1-1 | - | TRBD1 | TRBV27
CASTRGGTYEQYF | TGCGCCAGCACGCGGGGCGGAACCTACGAGCAGTACTTC | TRBJ2-7 | - | - | TRBV5-1
CASSLSVSQETQYF | TGTGCCAGCAGCTTATCAGTCAGCCAAGAGACCCAGTACTTC | TRBJ2-5 | - | - | TRBV7-2